The 21 T cell receptor beta chains below were found in one sample sequenced in a study of T-cell reconstitution after alpha-beta-depleted transplantation in children. Unique molecular identifiers were built into the TCRbeta library. TCRdb called the PCR reads again in MiXCR, with one record for every CDR3 protein. The data show about 470,000 distinct CDR3 sequences, 43% seen once. The source material was PBMCs, sampled before TCRalphabeta/CD19-depleted stem cell transplant. These TCRs come from a girl aged 2 to 10 with aplastic anemia, due to receive a stem cell transplant.

This chain joins TRBV5-1 and TRBJ2-5; D is perhaps TRBD1 (5 bases). Trimming removed 2 bases at V and 7 bases at J, with 15 bases between. CDR1 and CDR2 (germline): SGHRS, YFSETQ. This CDR3 contains 14 residues. The CDR3 protein is CASSFSIGEGTQYF. In nucleotides, the CDR3 is TGCGCCAGCAGCTTCTCTATAGGGGAAGGGACCCAGTACTTC.

The chain carries TRBV20-1 and TRBJ1-4; perhaps TRBD1 as D (5 bases). The CDR3 covers 13 residues. Germline V gene lookup returns CDR1 DFQATT and CDR2 SNEGSKA (reference sequence). Trimming cost V 3 bases and J 7 bases, with 12 bases left between them. The CDR3 spells CSARRQGGEKLFF. Here the CDR3 DNA reads TGCAGTGCTAGGAGGCAGGGAGGTGAAAAACTGTTTTTT.

The V gene is TRBV12-3 or TRBV12-4, the J gene TRBJ2-5; the D is unclear. This CDR3 comprises 13 residues. Deletions cut 3 bases from V and 0 bases from J, with 5 bases between. CDR3 bases: TGTGCCAGCAGTTTGCCCAACCAAGAGACCCAGTACTTC. It is translated as CASSLPNQETQYF.

This sequence joins TRBV7-9 and TRBJ2-1, with 9 nucleotides matching TRBD2. Trimming removed 2 bases from V and 7 bases from J; junction bases left unmatched: 6. Germline CDR1 and CDR2: SEHNR and FQNEAQ (reference sequence). The CDR3 has 15 residues. The CDR3 nucleotides read TGTGCCAGCAGCTTAATTAGCGGGAGTTTGAATGAGCAGTTCTTC. It codes for CASSLISGSLNEQFF. Together with reference TRBV7-9 and TRBJ2-1, the CDR3 gives the full variable domain: DTGVSQNPRHKITKRGQNVTFRCDPISEHNRLYWYRQTLGQGPEFLTYFQNEAQLEKSRLLSDRFSAERPKGSFSTLEIQRTEQGDSAMYLCASSLISGSLNEQFFGPGTRLTVL.

The table lists this clonotype with many counts. DNA of the CDR3: TGCAGTGCTAGTAGCGGGGCAGGGGCCCTTAGCCATGAGCAGTTCTTC. Translating it yields CSASSGAGALSHEQFF. The V and J genes are TRBV20-1 and TRBJ2-1; 8 positions match TRBD2. V lost 3 bases and J lost 8; bases outside the gene matches: 15. The CDR3 spans 16 residues. Germline V lookup: CDR1 DFQATT, CDR2 SNEGSKA (reference sequence).

The genes are TRBV6-1 and TRBJ2-5, with D maybe TRBD2 (5 bases). The V gene lost 6 bases and the J gene lost 7 bases, with 21 bases spanning the gap. Germline CDR1 and CDR2: MNHNS and SASEGT. The CDR3 totals 15 residues. The CDR3 protein is CASSPGILAGWTQYF. The CDR3 nucleotides read TGTGCCAGCAGCCCCGGCATTCTGGCGGGTTGGACCCAGTACTTC.

This rearrangement joins TRBV10-3 to TRBJ2-7; unclear D gene. The CDR3 extends over 13 amino acids. V shed 5 bases and J shed 0 bases, with 8 bases lying between them. CDR1 and CDR2 (germline): ENHRY, SYGVKD. CDR3 residues: CAISLQSSYEQYF. The CDR3 DNA sequence: TGTGCCATCAGTCTTCAGAGCTCCTACGAGCAGTACTTC.

The rearrangement links TRBV29-1 to TRBJ1-1, with D perhaps matching TRBD1 (5 bases). The CDR3 has 10 amino acids. Germline CDR1 and CDR2: SQVTM and ANQGSEA. The V end was cut by 7 bases, the J end by 6 bases, with 9 bases between. CDR3 residues: CSGTGPEAFF. The CDR3 DNA follows: TGCAGCGGAACAGGCCCTGAAGCTTTCTTT.

This clonotype was seen ten or more times. The chain is built from TRBV7-2 and TRBJ1-5; perhaps TRBD1 as D (5 bases). Germline V CDR1 and CDR2: SGHTA, FQGNSA. V lost 1 base and J lost 1, with 8 bases in between. This CDR3 spans 15 amino acids. The CDR3 coding sequence is TGTGCCAGCAGCTTAGGCAGGGCGAGCAATCAGCCCCAGCATTTT. This translates into CASSLGRASNQPQHF.

In nucleotides, the CDR3 is TGTGCCAGCAGCAACGGGGGGGCGCGACAAGAGACCCAGTACTTC. Protein sequence: CASSNGGARQETQYF. The chain carries TRBV4-2 and TRBJ2-5; 8 nucleotides match TRBD2. The CDR3 runs to 15 residues. J lost 2 bases, V lost 5 bases, and 7 bases had no gene match. Germline V gene data show CDR1 as LGHNA and CDR2 as YNFKEQ.

This clonotype was seen a few times. The genes are TRBV4-2 and TRBJ2-1; D is ambiguous. Trimming took off 0 bases at V and 2 bases at J, with 8 bases between the two ends. This CDR3 is 15 amino acids long. From germline, CDR1 is LGHNA and CDR2 YNFKEQ. CDR3 residues: CASSQEGVTYNEQFF. CDR3 coding DNA: TGTGCCAGCAGCCAAGAAGGAGTAACCTACAATGAGCAGTTCTTC.

The genes are TRBV11-2 and TRBJ1-1, with TRBD1 matching 8 bases. Germline assignment: CDR1 SGHAT and CDR2 FQNNGV. The J segment lost 1 base and the V segment lost 5 bases, leaving 9 bases of the junction unmatched. The CDR3 is 16 residues long. CDR3 DNA: TGTGCCAGCAGCCAGACAGGGGAGGTAGGGAACACTGAAGCTTTCTTT. It is translated as CASSQTGEVGNTEAFF. Complete variable domain (other parts from reference TRBV11-2 and TRBJ1-1): EAGVAQSPRYKIIEKRQSVAFWCNPISGHATLYWYQQILGQGPKLLIQFQNNGVVDDSQLPKDRFSAERLKGVDSTLKIQPAKLEDSAVYLCASSQTGEVGNTEAFFGQGTRLTVV.

The J gene is TRBJ1-1, the V gene TRBV5-1; 7 bases are a match to TRBD1. V dropped 0 bases and J dropped 1; count of bases not matched to a gene: 6. This CDR3 contains 16 residues. In germline, CDR1 is SGHRS, CDR2 YFSETQ. The CDR3 nucleotides read TGCGCCAGCAGCTTGGTTCAGGGGGTGGCGAACACTGAAGCTTTCTTT. Encoded protein: CASSLVQGVANTEAFF.

This clonotype was counted ten times or more. The rearrangement uses TRBV7-8 and TRBJ1-1; the D is unclear. CDR3 length: 13 amino acids. Germline assignment: CDR1 SGHVS and CDR2 FQNEAQ. V was cut by 1 base and J by 5 bases, with 8 bases left in between. CDR3 region: CASSLGPPTEAFF. The CDR3 coding sequence is TGTGCCAGCAGCTTAGGGCCACCTACTGAAGCTTTCTTT.

This clonotype came up a few times. The V and J genes are TRBV29-1 and TRBJ2-6; D may be TRBD1 (6 bases). The CDR3 sequence is 16 residues long. With 4 bases removed from V and 2 bases from J, the gap between germline ends came to 15 bases. Germline loops: CDR1 SQVTM, CDR2 ANQGSEA. CDR3 region: CSVGGGNLAGANVLTF. The CDR3 coding sequence is TGCAGCGTTGGTGGGGGCAACTTGGCTGGGGCCAACGTCCTGACTTTC.

This clonotype was recorded at least ten times. The J gene is TRBJ1-6, the V gene TRBV12-3 or TRBV12-4; no firm D call. Trimming removed 3 bases at V and 10 bases at J, with 10 bases between. The CDR3 is made up of 13 amino acids. The CDR3 bases are TGTGCCAGCAGTTTCGGGGAGAGCTCACCCCTCCACTTT. This encodes CASSFGESSPLHF.

The rearrangement links TRBV29-1 to TRBJ2-7; 10 bases map to TRBD2. The junction had 11 bases not matched to a gene; V was cut back by 3 bases and J by 3 bases. CDR1 is SQVTM, CDR2 ANQGSEA, per germline. The CDR3 loop spans 16 amino acids. The CDR3 region has the DNA TGCAGCGTTGAGGTGTTAGCGGGAGGACGATACTACGAGCAGTACTTC. Translated: CSVEVLAGGRYYEQYF.

The J gene is TRBJ2-2, the V gene TRBV15; 9 bases map to TRBD2. Looked up from germline, CDR1 is LNHNV and CDR2 is YYDKDF (reference sequence). The CDR3 is 17 residues long. V gave up 3 bases and J gave up 4 bases; unmatched junction bases: 9. CDR3 DNA: TGTGCCACCAGCAGGGGCGGGAGGGGGGTAGGCACCGGGGAGCTGTTTTTT. This gives the protein CATSRGGRGVGTGELFF.

This clonotype was found a few times. The chain links TRBV24-1 to TRBJ2-1, with TRBD1 matching 7 bases. The CDR3 is made up of 15 amino acids. V shed 0 bases, J shed 9 bases, and the junction held 7 bases outside the gene matches. Germline loops: CDR1 KGHDR, CDR2 SFDVKD. CDR3 DNA: TGTGCCACCAGTGATTTGTACAGGGGAAAGGTTGAGCAGTTCTTC. It codes for CATSDLYRGKVEQFF.

The rearrangement uses TRBV15 and TRBJ2-3; 8 positions match TRBD2. The ends lost 5 bases at V and 3 bases at J; junction bases unmatched: 7. CDR1 LNHNV and CDR2 YYDKDF come from the germline V gene (reference sequence). The CDR3 spans 15 residues. This CDR3 is CATSPGAGVTDTQYF. The CDR3 DNA follows: TGTGCCACCAGCCCTGGAGCGGGGGTAACAGATACGCAGTATTTT.

V gene TRBV20-1 combines with J gene TRBJ2-3; possibly TRBD2 for D (5 bases). Trimming took 1 base from V and 0 from J, leaving 11 bases between them. The germline V gene has CDR1 DFQATT and CDR2 SNEGSKA (reference sequence). The CDR3 is 15 amino acids. For the CDR3, the DNA is TGCAGTGCTAGAGTCCCATCGGGAAGCACAGATACGCAGTATTTT. Residues: CSARVPSGSTDTQYF.